This T cell receptor (beta chain) derives from a study of blood T cell repertoires in COVID-19. Study overall: Sites in the United States, Italy and Spain provided acute and convalescent COVID-19 samples. In each case, the material was cDNA or gDNA derived from T cells, B-cell-depleted T cells, or PBMCs.

Germline lookup yields CDR1 MDHEN and CDR2 SYDVKM. CDR3 size: 15 residues. The V and J ends lost 6 bases and 4 bases, in that order; junction bases with no gene match: 9. Study processing details: Estimates of nucleated cell counts were drawn from the amplification of reference gene primers. Measured with immunoSEQ multiplex PCR; TCRdb has only the in-frame clones, and not every one. The V and J calls and clone size are taken from that table; D and trimming were inferred from the DNA. This sample has approximately 72,000 clones, with approximately 86% found just once. The origin of this receptor is a woman between 55 and 75 years old with acute or convalescent COVID-19. Sequencing used peripheral blood. The rearrangement links TRBV28 to TRBJ2-5, with 9 bases fitting TRBD1. The CDR3 DNA follows: TGTGCCAGCAGCCCACCGGGACAGGGTGCAGAGACCCAGTACTTC. Encoded protein: CASSPPGQGAETQYF.